A single sample gave rise to the 14 T cell receptor beta chains below, sequenced in a study of human T cells and chemical hapten exposure (dated by TCRdb to about 2021). The sample's time point label, decoded: pre-sensitization, week 0. According to the study, the label for this sample's treatment or condition signals: therapeutic diphenylcyclopropenone sensitization with weekly scalp DPC. The receptor library was made with RACE. TCRdb shows the sequencer as NextSeq 500. The public sequencing data were trimmed at Q25 with fastp and processed into clonotypes with MiXCR by TCRdb, which kept only in-frame beta chains. Rows matching on CDR3 protein sequence are summarized as one entry with the most common DNA and genes. This sample is represented by 190,000 or so distinct CDR3 sequences; approximately 29% of them were singletons. The top ten clonotypes cover roughly 3% of the sample. The input for sequencing was whole blood, taken in connection with sensitization to the hapten diphenylcyclopropenone (DPC). These receptors were collected from a woman in her 30s with alopecia areata. Some clones in this sample may be carry-over from other donors' samples.

This clonotype was observed a handful of times. The genes are TRBV20-1 and TRBJ1-1, with 7 bases that match TRBD1. With 5 bases clipped from V and 2 bases from J, the junction kept 11 bases outside the gene matches. Looked up from germline, CDR1 is DFQATT and CDR2 is SNEGSKA (reference sequence). The CDR3 runs to 15 residues. The CDR3 reads CSARTPGQRNTEAFF. For the CDR3, the DNA is TGCAGTGCTCGTACACCGGGACAGAGAAACACTGAAGCTTTCTTT.

The table lists this clonotype with many counts. The chain has TRBV4-1 and TRBJ2-5; the D is unclear. The V end was cut by 4 bases, the J end by 5 bases, with 14 bases between. The CDR3 is made up of 14 amino acids. The germline CDR1 and CDR2 sequences are MGHRA and YSYEKL. This CDR3 reads CASSLTSGEETQYF. CDR3 sequence (DNA): TGCGCCAGCAGCCTGACTTCCGGCGAGGAGACCCAGTACTTC.

V gene TRBV4-1 combines with J gene TRBJ1-1; the match to TRBD1 covers 9 bases. The germline V gene encodes CDR1 MGHRA and CDR2 YSYEKL. Trimming removed 4 bases from V and 4 bases from J; junction bases left unmatched: 7. This CDR3 is 15 amino acids long. The CDR3 DNA reads as TGCGCCAGCAGCCTTGGACAGGGGTTGGGCACTGAAGCTTTCTTT. Protein product: CASSLGQGLGTEAFF.

The V gene is TRBV29-1, the J gene TRBJ1-4; TRBD1 matches at 8 bases. Germline CDR1 reads SQVTM; CDR2 reads ANQGSEA. V lost 7 bases to trimming and J lost 8 bases; unmatched junction nucleotides: 15. The CDR3 loop spans 15 amino acids. This CDR3 reads CSAPRLGQGGEKLFF. For the CDR3, the DNA is TGCAGCGCCCCCCGATTAGGACAGGGAGGCGAAAAACTGTTTTTT.

The table lists this clonotype with a few counts. The J gene is TRBJ2-1, the V gene TRBV15, with D possibly matching TRBD2 (5 bases). Per the germline V gene, CDR1 is LNHNV and CDR2 is YYDKDF (reference sequence). V was trimmed by 0 bases and J by 9 bases, leaving 12 bases between them. The CDR3 covers 14 residues. The chain's CDR3 is CATSRDRVGSEQFF. As DNA, the CDR3 is TGTGCCACCAGCAGAGATAGAGTAGGGAGTGAGCAGTTCTTC.

This clonotype was counted only a few times. V and J are TRBV28 and TRBJ1-1; 8 bases are shared with TRBD1. Germline V gene lookup returns CDR1 MDHEN and CDR2 SYDVKM. There are 16 residues in the CDR3. With 6 bases clipped from V and 3 bases from J, the junction kept 12 bases outside the gene matches. For the CDR3, the DNA is TGTGCCAGCAGCCCCAGTTGGACAGGGATGGACACTGAAGCTTTCTTT. Protein product: CASSPSWTGMDTEAFF. Supplemented by reference TRBV28 and TRBJ1-1, the full variable domain reads DVKVTQSSRYLVKRTGEKVFLECVQDMDHENMFWYRQDPGLGLRLIYFSYDVKMKEKGDIPEGYSVSREKKERFSLILESASTNQTSMYLCASSPSWTGMDTEAFFGQGTRLTVV.

The genes are TRBV2 and TRBJ2-7; no clear D. Trimming cost V 2 bases and J 3 bases, with 2 bases left between them. This CDR3 region has 11 residues. CDR1 and CDR2 from the germline V gene are SNHLY and FYNNEI. This CDR3 reads CASSERYEQYF. The CDR3, as DNA: TGTGCCAGCAGTGAACGCTACGAGCAGTACTTC.

This chain joins TRBV29-1 and TRBJ2-2, with D possibly called TRBD1 or TRBD2 (5 bases each). V dropped 4 bases and J dropped 7 bases, with 19 bases sitting between them. The CDR3 covers 15 residues. Looked up from germline, CDR1 is SQVTM and CDR2 is ANQGSEA. Here the CDR3 reads CSVGHGTSTGGELFF. For the CDR3, the DNA is TGCAGCGTTGGCCACGGGACGAGTACCGGCGGGGAGCTGTTTTTT.

The gene calls are TRBV6-1 and TRBJ2-1, with D perhaps being TRBD1 or TRBD2 (5 bases each). Between the trimmed V and J ends, which lost 5 bases and 9 bases, there was a span of 17 bases. CDR1 and CDR2 from the germline V gene are MNHNS and SASEGT. This CDR3 region has 14 residues. The CDR3 protein is CASSPGRATFEQFF. Written as DNA, the CDR3 is TGTGCCAGCAGTCCGGGGCGCGCCACCTTTGAGCAGTTCTTC.

The chain couples TRBV6-2 or TRBV6-3 to TRBJ1-2; D is perhaps TRBD1 (6 bases). The CDR3 loop spans 14 amino acids. Trimming left V 6 bases short and J 4 bases short, with 15 bases between. CDR1 MNHEY and CDR2 SVGEGT come from the germline V gene. The CDR3 DNA follows: TGTGCCAGCAGAGTTGGACAGAGAGGCTATGGCTACACCTTC. This sequence encodes CASRVGQRGYGYTF.

V is TRBV10-2 and J is TRBJ1-5, with a possible D match to TRBD1 (5 bases). The germline CDR1 and CDR2 sequences are WSHSY and SAAADI. Trimming stripped 3 bases from V and 6 bases from J, with 9 bases between. The CDR3 is 13 residues long. This CDR3 is CASSEPGFQPQHF. CDR3 sequence (DNA): TGCGCCAGCAGTGAACCAGGGTTTCAGCCCCAGCATTTT.

CDR3 protein: CASSSHQGQGDNEQFF. The CDR3 bases are TGTGCCAGCAGTTCCCATCAGGGACAGGGCGACAATGAGCAGTTCTTC. The rearrangement joins TRBV28 to TRBJ2-1; 9 bases fit TRBD1. V lost 4 bases and J lost 5; bases outside the gene matches: 9. CDR1 MDHEN and CDR2 SYDVKM come from the germline V gene. The CDR3 has 16 residues. Filled out from reference TRBV28 and TRBJ2-1, the complete variable domain reads DVKVTQSSRYLVKRTGEKVFLECVQDMDHENMFWYRQDPGLGLRLIYFSYDVKMKEKGDIPEGYSVSREKKERFSLILESASTNQTSMYLCASSSHQGQGDNEQFFGPGTRLTVL.

The rearrangement joins TRBV10-3 to TRBJ1-1; D is perhaps TRBD1 (5 bases). The germline CDR1 and CDR2 sequences are ENHRY and SYGVKD. V gave up 3 bases and J gave up 8 bases, with 13 bases separating them. The CDR3 sequence is 13 residues long. CDR3 in amino acids: CAISDGRGEEAFF. CDR3 DNA sequence: TGTGCCATCAGTGACGGGAGGGGCGAGGAAGCTTTCTTT.

The genes are TRBV29-1 and TRBJ1-2; no clear D gene. The CDR3 runs to 14 residues. The germline V gene has CDR1 SQVTM and CDR2 ANQGSEA. Trimming took off 4 bases at V and 0 bases at J, with 12 bases between the two ends. The CDR3 nucleotides read TGCAGCGTTGGAGGGTATGGGCCTAACTATGGCTACACCTTC. Protein product: CSVGGYGPNYGYTF.